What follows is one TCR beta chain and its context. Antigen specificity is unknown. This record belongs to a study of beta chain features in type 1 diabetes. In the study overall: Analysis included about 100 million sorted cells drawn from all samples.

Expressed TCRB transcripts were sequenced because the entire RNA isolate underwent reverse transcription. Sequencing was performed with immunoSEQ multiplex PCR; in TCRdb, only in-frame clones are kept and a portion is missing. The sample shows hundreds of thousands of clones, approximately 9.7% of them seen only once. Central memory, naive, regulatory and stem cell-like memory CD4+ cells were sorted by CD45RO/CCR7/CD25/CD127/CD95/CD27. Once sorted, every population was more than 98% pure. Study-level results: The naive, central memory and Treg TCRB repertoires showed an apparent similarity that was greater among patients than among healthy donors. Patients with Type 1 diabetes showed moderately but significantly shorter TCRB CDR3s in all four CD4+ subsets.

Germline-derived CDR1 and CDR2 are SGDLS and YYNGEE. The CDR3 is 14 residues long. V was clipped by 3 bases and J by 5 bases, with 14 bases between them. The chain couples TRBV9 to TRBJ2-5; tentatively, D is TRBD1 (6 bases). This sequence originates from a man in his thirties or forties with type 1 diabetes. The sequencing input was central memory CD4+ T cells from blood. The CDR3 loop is CASSARDTVETQYF. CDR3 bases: TGTGCCAGCAGCGCCCGGGACACGGTGGAGACCCAGTACTTC.